These 17 T cell receptor beta chains originate from one sample sequenced in a study of blood T cell repertoires in COVID-19. The assay was immunoSEQ multiplex PCR, and TCRdb's table has in-frame clones only and misses some. Here the sample spans around 80,000 clones, approximately 82% being singletons. Source material: peripheral blood. The receptors shown here come from a human donor in a cohort sampled during active COVID-19.

The V gene is TRBV3-1 (or the pseudogene TRBV3-2), the J gene TRBJ1-4; D is perhaps TRBD1 (5 bases). From germline, CDR1 is LGHDT and CDR2 YNNKEL (reference sequence). V was cut by 4 bases and J by 8 bases, with 11 bases left in between. The CDR3 is made up of 13 amino acids. The CDR3 region is CASSRAGREKLFF. In DNA form, the CDR3 reads TGTGCCAGCAGCCGGGCAGGGCGGGAAAAACTGTTTTTT.

The chain combines TRBV7-9 with TRBJ1-1; maybe TRBD1 (6 bases). Between the trimmed V and J ends, which lost 5 bases and 5 bases, there was a span of 21 bases. Germline-derived CDR1 and CDR2 are SEHNR and FQNEAQ (reference sequence). The CDR3 is made up of 16 amino acids. CDR3 region: CASSPTGHGGDTEAFF. CDR3 sequence (DNA): TGTGCCAGCAGCCCCACAGGGCACGGGGGGGATACTGAAGCTTTCTTT. The variable domain in full, with the rest retrieved from reference TRBV7-9 and TRBJ1-1, is DTGVSQNPRHKITKRGQNVTFRCDPISEHNRLYWYRQTLGQGPEFLTYFQNEAQLEKSRLLSDRFSAERPKGSFSTLEIQRTEQGDSAMYLCASSPTGHGGDTEAFFGQGTRLTVV.

CDR3 sequence (DNA): TGTGCCAGCACCCTCAGGGATTATAGCAATCAGCCCCAGCATTTT. Protein sequence: CASTLRDYSNQPQHF. The chain has TRBV6-5 and TRBJ1-5, with D tentatively TRBD1 (5 bases). The CDR3 is made up of 15 amino acids. Germline V gene sequence: CDR1 MNHEY, CDR2 SVGAGI. Deletions cut 7 bases from V and 0 bases from J, with 13 bases between.

The V and J genes are TRBV9 and TRBJ2-3, with a weak D call TRBD2 (7 bases). V was shortened by 0 bases and J by 0 bases, with 11 bases between the two germline ends. The CDR3 contains 16 residues. CDR1 is SGDLS, CDR2 YYNGEE, per germline. CDR3 coding DNA: TGTGCCAGCAGCGTAGGACGGGGGGCGAGCACAGATACGCAGTATTTT. Translation gives CASSVGRGASTDTQYF.

This chain connects TRBV13 to TRBJ2-1, with a weak D call TRBD2 (5 bases). This CDR3 is 19 amino acids long. Looked up from germline, CDR1 is PRHDT and CDR2 is FYEKMQ (reference sequence). Trimming took off 5 bases at V and 0 bases at J, with 23 bases between the two ends. This CDR3 is CASSGGEGLLKLSYNEQFF. DNA for the CDR3: TGTGCCAGCAGCGGTGGCGAGGGCCTATTAAAGCTCTCCTACAATGAGCAGTTCTTC.

This sequence joins TRBV29-1 and TRBJ2-1; tentatively, D is TRBD2 (6 bases). The V gene lost 5 bases and the J gene lost 4 bases, with 12 bases spanning the gap. Germline lookup yields CDR1 SQVTM and CDR2 ANQGSEA. The CDR3 is 13 amino acids. The CDR3 here is CSVLAGWYNEQFF. Here the CDR3 DNA reads TGCAGCGTTCTGGCGGGATGGTACAATGAGCAGTTCTTC.

The rearrangement links TRBV7-8 to TRBJ1-2; D is undetermined. Per the germline V gene, CDR1 is SGHVS and CDR2 is FQNEAQ. The CDR3 extends over 14 amino acids. V lost 5 bases and J lost 3, with 13 bases in between. CDR3 nucleotide sequence: TGTGCCAGCAGCCCCCGGTTGGAGGACTATGGCTACACCTTC. It is translated as CASSPRLEDYGYTF.

The J gene is TRBJ2-3, the V gene TRBV20-1, with unresolved D. The CDR3 spans 11 residues. The V and J ends lost 6 bases and 0 bases respectively, with 4 bases between them. In germline, CDR1 is DFQATT, CDR2 SNEGSKA (reference sequence). The CDR3 nucleotides read TGCAGTGCCTTTAGCACAGATACGCAGTATTTT. Translated, it gives CSAFSTDTQYF.

This clone has just one count. This chain connects TRBV20-1 to TRBJ2-7; the match to TRBD2 covers 7 bases. The germline gives CDR1 DFQATT, CDR2 SNEGSKA (reference sequence). The V segment lost 3 bases and the J segment 2 bases; nucleotides outside the gene matches: 7. The CDR3 is made up of 14 amino acids. CDR3 DNA sequence: TGCAGTGCTAGTCGTCTAGCGGTCACCTACGAGCAGTACTTC. It specifies CSASRLAVTYEQYF.

The chain is built from TRBV28 and TRBJ1-1; 7 positions agree with TRBD1. Losses at the gene ends were 4 bases for V and 3 bases for J; bases not matched to a gene: 8. This CDR3 has 15 amino acids. Germline CDR1 MDHEN, CDR2 SYDVKM. The CDR3 DNA is TGTGCCAGCAGTTCCCTGGGAACAGGGGACACTGAAGCTTTCTTT. It is translated as CASSSLGTGDTEAFF.

The chain is built from TRBV5-1 and TRBJ2-2; 9 positions agree with TRBD1. Germline V gene sequence: CDR1 SGHRS, CDR2 YFSETQ. The CDR3 length is 16 residues. V was pared by 0 bases and J by 6 bases, with 6 bases of the junction left unmatched. CDR3 in DNA: TGCGCCAGCAGCTTGGCCGCGGACAGGGGTTCCGGGGAGCTGTTTTTT. Protein sequence: CASSLAADRGSGELFF.

The V call is TRBV27, the J call TRBJ2-1; D may be TRBD2 (6 bases). The CDR3 contains 12 residues. Deletions cut 6 bases from V and 8 bases from J, with 11 bases between. CDR1 and CDR2 from the germline V gene are MNHEY and SMNVEV (reference sequence). The CDR3 DNA reads TGTGCCAGCAGACCCTGGGGGGATGAGCAGTTCTTC. It yields the protein CASRPWGDEQFF.

This clone was seen only once. J is TRBJ1-2 and V is TRBV4-1; 8 bases line up with TRBD1. This CDR3 comprises 16 residues. With V trimmed by 2 bases and J by 8 bases, 13 bases remained unmatched. Germline V CDR1 and CDR2: MGHRA, YSYEKL. CDR3 DNA sequence: TGCGCCAGCAGCCAATACCCGGGACAGGACGCCGGGGGCTACACCTTC. This gives the protein CASSQYPGQDAGGYTF.

The count of this clone is one. The chain links TRBV11-1 to TRBJ1-1; D call uncertain. Germline V gives CDR1 SGHAT, CDR2 FQDESV (reference sequence). V lost 5 bases and J lost 0, with 16 bases in between. The CDR3 extends over 16 amino acids. DNA of the CDR3: TGTGCCAGCAGCCGGCTAGGCGACGTAGTGAACACTGAAGCTTTCTTT. Translated: CASSRLGDVVNTEAFF.

The chain combines TRBV21-1 with TRBJ1-1. TRBV21-1 is a documented pseudogene. The CDR3 covers 15 residues. The CDR3 protein is CASSKGRLMNTEAFF. Written as DNA, the CDR3 is TGTGCCAGCAGCAAAGGAAGACTAATGAACACTGAAGCTTTCTTT.

CDR3 sequence reads: CASSSRWTEETQYF. The DNA of the CDR3 is TGTGCCAGCAGCTCCCGGTGGACTGAAGAGACCCAGTACTTC. The V call is TRBV7-2, the J call TRBJ2-5; D is possibly TRBD2 (5 bases). This CDR3 comprises 14 residues. V lost 4 bases and J 3 bases, leaving 12 bases between the germline ends. The germline CDR1 and CDR2 sequences are SGHTA and FQGNSA.

This chain links TRBV5-1 with TRBJ2-5; 8 bases match TRBD1. There are 14 residues in the CDR3. CDR1 and CDR2 (germline): SGHRS, YFSETQ. The V gene end was trimmed by 4 bases and the J gene end by 7 bases; junction bases not matched to a gene: 9. As DNA, the CDR3 is TGCGCCAGCAGCCCTTTAGGACAGGGTGTGACCCAGTACTTC. This translates into CASSPLGQGVTQYF.